The TCR beta chain described here comes from a study of blood T cell repertoires in COVID-19. Repertoires were generated with immunoSEQ multiplex PCR, while TCRdb's copy carries only in-frame clones and drops some. The table shows about 340,000 clones, with around 80% occurring only once. The CDR3 covers 15 residues. V lost 7 bases and J 5 bases, leaving 20 bases between the germline ends. Germline V gives CDR1 MNHEY, CDR2 SVGAGI. This chain connects TRBV6-5 to TRBJ1-1; D is possibly TRBD1 (5 bases). The TCR originated in a man younger than 45 with active or convalescent COVID-19. Source material: peripheral blood. The CDR3 reads CASTRQARGRTEAFF. CDR3 DNA: TGTGCCAGCACCCGGCAAGCAAGGGGCAGGACTGAAGCTTTCTTT.